These T cell receptor beta chains were read from a single sample in a study of long-term antiretroviral therapy in people with HIV. Sequencing was performed with immunoSEQ multiplex PCR; in TCRdb, only in-frame clones are kept and a portion is missing. Of 40,000 or so clones in the sample, 80% to 85% were seen once. The specimen was unsorted PBMCs, collected 1 year after starting antiretroviral therapy. The source is a man between 18 and 29 years old with HIV. The CDR3 runs from the conserved cysteine through the conserved F or W. Each record gives: J gene, clone size, D gene, V gene, CDR3 DNA, CDR3 protein. The D gene is left open where the match is weak. Size values are once, few and many counts, or a class for expanded clones, and some rows have none.

TRBJ2-1 | - | TRBD1 | TRBV2 | TGTGCCAGCACCACTGGGACAGTCTACAATGAGCAGTTCTTC | CASTTGTVYNEQFF
TRBJ1-4 | - | TRBD1 | TRBV2 | TGTGCCAGCAGTGGACTGACAGGGGATGAAAAACTGTTTTTT | CASSGLTGDEKLFF
TRBJ2-1 | - | - | TRBV29-1 | TGCAGCGTTGAAAGACCTGACAATGAGCAGTTCTTC | CSVERPDNEQFF
TRBJ2-3 | - | TRBD2 | TRBV7-6 | TGTGCCAGCAGCTTAGGACTAGCGGCCACAGATACGCAGTATTTT | CASSLGLAATDTQYF
TRBJ2-2 | - | - | TRBV5-1 | TGCGCCAGCAGCAACCCGGGGCCCCTGGGAGCTGGGGAGCTGTTTTTT | CASSNPGPLGAGELFF
TRBJ1-1 | - | - | TRBV5-1 | TGCGCCAGCAGATACGCAGGTCTACTGAACACTGAAGCTTTCTTT | CASRYAGLLNTEAFF
TRBJ1-1 | - | TRBD1 | TRBV2 | TGTGCCAGCAGTAGGGGAGGGGGCGCTGAAGCTTTCTTT | CASSRGGGAEAFF
TRBJ2-7 | few | - | TRBV7-9 | TGTGCCAGCAGCTCGTTGGACAGCTTCTGGGAGCAGTACTTC | CASSSLDSFWEQYF
TRBJ2-7 | - | TRBD2 | TRBV9 | TGTGCCAGCAGCTCTCAGGGACTAGCCGCCTACGAGCAGTACTTC | CASSSQGLAAYEQYF
TRBJ2-1 | - | TRBD2 | TRBV5-1 | TGCGCCAGCAGCCGAACCCTAGCGGGAGGGTACAATGAGCAGTTCTTC | CASSRTLAGGYNEQFF
TRBJ2-7 | - | TRBD2 | TRBV27 | TGTGCCAGCAGTTTCCTAGCGGGAGGCTACGAGCAGTACTTC | CASSFLAGGYEQYF
TRBJ1-2 | - | TRBD1 | TRBV6-5 | TGTGCCACCCAGAGGGGGCCCTATGGCTACACCTTC | CATQRGPYGYTF
TRBJ2-7 | - | - | TRBV15 | TGTGCCACCAGCTCGACTACGGGTACGTCCGGTCTCGAGCAGTACTTC | CATSSTTGTSGLEQYF
TRBJ1-5 | - | - | TRBV21-1 | TGTGCCAGCAGAAAAGGGGACAATCAGCCCCAGCATTTT | CASRKGDNQPQHF
TRBJ1-4 | once | - | TRBV5-4 | TGTGCCAGCAGCCCCACAGGGCACACGGCAACTAATGAAAAACTGTTTTTT | CASSPTGHTATNEKLFF
TRBJ2-1 | - | - | TRBV7-3 | TGTGCCAGCAGCTTCGGCGATGGGTACAATGAGCAGTTCTTC | CASSFGDGYNEQFF
TRBJ1-5 | few | TRBD1 | TRBV18 | TGTGCCAGCTCACCAGGGACAGGCAGCAGGAATCAGCCCCAGCATTTT | CASSPGTGSRNQPQHF
TRBJ2-1 | - | - | TRBV9 | TGTGCCAGCAGCGGGACGAGCTCCTACAATGAGCAGTTCTTC | CASSGTSSYNEQFF
TRBJ2-1 | once | TRBD2 | TRBV4-1 | TGCGCCAGCAGCCAACTAGCGGGAGGAGATAGTAATGAGCAGTTCTTC | CASSQLAGGDSNEQFF
TRBJ1-5 | once | - | TRBV9 | TGTGCCAGCAGCATTTGGGATTCTTATCAGCCCCAGCATTTT | CASSIWDSYQPQHF
TRBJ1-1 | few | - | TRBV5-5 | TGTGCCAGCAGCTTGGCAGTCTGGGGGAACACTGAAGCTTTCTTT | CASSLAVWGNTEAFF
TRBJ2-7 | - | - | TRBV1 | TGCACCAGCAGCCAAGGGACTAGCGGGAGGACCCAGAGCTCCTACGAGCAGTACTTC | CTSSQGTSGRTQSSYEQYF
TRBJ2-7 | - | - | TRBV7-2 | TGTGCCAGCAGCTTAGAGTTCGGGCTCTCCTACGAGCAGTACTTC | CASSLEFGLSYEQYF
TRBJ1-1 | - | - | TRBV5-4 | TGTGCCAGCAGCCTGAGGCCCGACCGACGGCCGAACACTGAAGCTTTCTTT | CASSLRPDRRPNTEAFF
TRBJ2-7 | - | - | TRBV11-2 | TGTGCCAGCAGGGACGGGAGCTCCTACGAGCAGTACTTC | CASRDGSSYEQYF
TRBJ2-7 | - | TRBD2 | TRBV28 | TGTGCCAGCAGCCGTATTCCGGGACTAGCGGAGTACGAGCAGTACTTC | CASSRIPGLAEYEQYF
TRBJ1-1 | once | - | TRBV27 | TGTGCCAGCAGCGCCGGGGGGGGTGAAGCTTTCTTT | CASSAGGGEAFF
TRBJ2-5 | - | TRBD1 | TRBV7-9 | TGTGCCAGCAGTCTCCGGGACAGGCAACAAGAGACCCAGTACTTC | CASSLRDRQQETQYF